This T cell receptor beta chain was found in a study of cytomegalovirus exposure and HLA in healthy donors. This clone was seen a few times. Amplification used 60 Vbeta primers and 13 Jbeta primers. The table came from immunoSEQ multiplex PCR; TCRdb's copy has only in-frame clones and leaves some out. The repertoire has about 200,000 clones, roughly 85% of them found once; the top ten carry nearly 4.5%. The source material was PBMCs. The clonotype was recovered from a woman in her twenties or thirties in good health and CMV-seropositive.

CDR3 protein: CASSPGWGGNQPQHF. The CDR3 bases are TGCGCCAGCAGCCCGGGGTGGGGGGGCAATCAGCCCCAGCATTTT. The V and J genes are TRBV5-1 and TRBJ1-5, with TRBD1 as a possible D gene (5 bases). The V end was cut by 4 bases, the J end by 2 bases, with 13 bases between. From germline, CDR1 is SGHRS and CDR2 YFSETQ. This CDR3 region has 15 residues.